A single sample is the source of the 26 T cell receptor beta chains below, sequenced in a study of blood T cell repertoires in COVID-19. The table came from immunoSEQ multiplex PCR; TCRdb's copy has only in-frame clones and leaves some out. Of 100,000 to 150,000 clones detected, approximately 77% appear once; the ten largest clones hold roughly 7.9%. The sequenced sample was peripheral blood. The receptors stem from a human donor in a cohort sampled during active COVID-19.

This chain connects TRBV27 to TRBJ1-3, with D perhaps TRBD1 (5 bases). The CDR3 has 14 residues. The V end was cut by 5 bases, the J end by 4 bases, with 12 bases between. Germline V lookup: CDR1 MNHEY, CDR2 SMNVEV (reference sequence). The chain's CDR3 is CASSPQGGGNTIYF. CDR3 in DNA: TGTGCCAGCAGTCCCCAGGGAGGGGGAAACACCATATATTTT.

The chain is built from TRBV3-1 (or the pseudogene TRBV3-2) and TRBJ2-6; 10 bases match TRBD2. CDR3 length equals 20 residues. The germline V gene has CDR1 LGHDT and CDR2 YNNKEL (reference sequence). V shed 1 base and J 0 bases; nucleotides not matched to a gene: 9. CDR3 sequence: CASSQVTSGAPFSGANVLTF. CDR3 bases: TGTGCCAGCAGCCAAGTAACTAGCGGGGCCCCCTTCTCTGGGGCCAACGTCCTGACTTTC.

The chain combines TRBV11-2 with TRBJ1-1; D gene ambiguous. This CDR3 has 15 amino acids. V gave up 2 bases and J gave up 1 base, with 11 bases separating them. Germline-derived CDR1 and CDR2 are SGHAT and FQNNGV. In nucleotides, the CDR3 is TGTGCCAGCAGCTTAACTAGATCATCGAACACTGAAGCTTTCTTT. This translates into CASSLTRSSNTEAFF.

Only a few counts were recorded for this clone. This chain connects TRBV3-1 (or the pseudogene TRBV3-2) to TRBJ1-1; possibly TRBD1 for D (5 bases). Trimming removed 4 bases at V and 0 bases at J, with 9 bases between. Germline CDR1 reads LGHDT; CDR2 reads YNNKEL (reference sequence). The CDR3 spans 14 residues. The CDR3 sequence is CASSPQGLNTEAFF. The CDR3 DNA is TGTGCCAGCAGCCCCCAGGGCTTGAACACTGAAGCTTTCTTT.

This clone occurred a few times. The chain couples TRBV2 to TRBJ2-7; D might be TRBD1 (6 bases). V was cut by 6 bases and J by 1 base, with 10 bases left in between. Germline assignment: CDR1 SNHLY and CDR2 FYNNEI. This CDR3 has 13 residues. This CDR3 reads CASRDSPSYEQYF. CDR3 bases: TGTGCCAGCAGGGACAGTCCTTCCTACGAGCAGTACTTC. Looking up the rest from reference TRBV2 and TRBJ2-7 gives the full variable domain: EPEVTQTPSHQVTQMGQEVILRCVPISNHLYFYWYRQILGQKVEFLVSFYNNEISEKSEIFDDQFSVERPDGSNFTLKIRSTKLEDSAMYFCASRDSPSYEQYFGPGTRLTVT.

This clone was seen a handful of times. This chain joins TRBV4-2 and TRBJ1-6; D uncertain. The ends were cut back, 3 bases at V and 8 bases at J, with 14 bases in the middle. This CDR3 has 15 residues. CDR1 LGHNA and CDR2 YNFKEQ come from the germline V gene. DNA for the CDR3: TGTGCCAGCAGCCAGGTTCCGAAGGCGGATTCACCCCTCCACTTT. Encoded protein: CASSQVPKADSPLHF.

This rearrangement joins TRBV3-1 (or the pseudogene TRBV3-2) to TRBJ1-6; 9 nucleotides match TRBD1. Germline CDR1 LGHDT, CDR2 YNNKEL (reference sequence). The CDR3 extends over 12 amino acids. With 5 bases clipped from V and 18 bases from J, the junction kept 8 bases outside the gene matches. Here the CDR3 DNA reads TGTGCCAGCAGCTTATTGGGACAGGGTCACCACTTT. Residues: CASSLLGQGHHF.

Here the CDR3 DNA reads TGTGCCTGGAGCCCGACTAGCGGGGCTTACAATGAGCAGTTCTTC. Translated: CAWSPTSGAYNEQFF. The rearrangement joins TRBV30 to TRBJ2-1, with 11 bases that match TRBD2. The germline CDR1 and CDR2 sequences are GTSNPN and SVGIG (reference sequence). Losses at the gene ends were 3 bases for V and 4 bases for J; bases not matched to a gene: 5. The length of the CDR3 is 15 residues.

The chain has TRBV11-3 and TRBJ2-3; 10 nucleotides agree with TRBD1. The trim removed 5 bases at V and 6 bases at J, leaving 14 bases unmatched. Germline values: CDR1 SGHNT, CDR2 YENEEA. CDR3 length: 17 residues. The CDR3 is CASSPPVRDRGQDTQYF. In nucleotides, the CDR3 is TGTGCCAGCAGCCCGCCGGTCCGGGACAGGGGACAGGATACGCAGTATTTT.

The chain carries TRBV11-3 and TRBJ2-7; 10 bases fit TRBD2. Per the germline V gene, CDR1 is SGHNT and CDR2 is YENEEA. The CDR3 consists of 15 residues. Germline trimming cut 5 bases from V and 2 bases from J; bases unmatched to any gene: 6. The CDR3 here is CASSPVSGRAYEQYF. For the CDR3, the DNA is TGTGCCAGCAGCCCCGTCAGCGGGAGGGCCTACGAGCAGTACTTC.

This chain links TRBV25-1 with TRBJ1-1; D possibly corresponds to TRBD1 (5 bases). The V end was cut by 5 bases, the J end by 4 bases, with 5 bases between. The V gene's germline CDR1 is MGHDK and CDR2 SYGVNS. The CDR3 length is 11 residues. The CDR3, as DNA: TGTGCCAGCAGTAGGGGCACTGAAGCTTTCTTT. This codes for CASSRGTEAFF.

This chain joins TRBV2 and TRBJ1-1, with a weak D call TRBD1 (5 bases). V shed 11 bases and J shed 4 bases, with 14 bases lying between them. This CDR3 contains 12 residues. Germline V lookup: CDR1 SNHLY, CDR2 FYNNEI. The CDR3 loop reads CAGTGGSTEAFF. The CDR3 coding sequence is TGTGCCGGCACGGGGGGGAGCACTGAAGCTTTCTTT.

The rearrangement uses TRBV7-9 and TRBJ1-5; 7 bases agree with TRBD1. CDR1 is SEHNR and CDR2 is FQNEAQ in the germline V gene (reference sequence). CDR3 length: 14 amino acids. J lost 4 bases, V lost 5 bases, and 5 bases had no gene match. The CDR3 nucleotides read TGTGCCAGCAGCCAACAGGGGCTAAATCAGCCCCAGCATTTT. Translated: CASSQQGLNQPQHF. Full variable domain (remainder filled in from reference TRBV7-9 and TRBJ1-5): DTGVSQNPRHKITKRGQNVTFRCDPISEHNRLYWYRQTLGQGPEFLTYFQNEAQLEKSRLLSDRFSAERPKGSFSTLEIQRTEQGDSAMYLCASSQQGLNQPQHFGDGTRLSIL.

This clone was recorded a few times. J is TRBJ1-4 and V is TRBV19, with D unresolved. V lost 3 bases and J 12 bases, leaving 14 bases between the germline ends. This CDR3 contains 13 residues. Germline lookup yields CDR1 LNHDA and CDR2 SQIVND (reference sequence). The CDR3 sequence: CASSISAGLELFF. CDR3 nucleotide sequence: TGTGCCAGTAGTATTTCGGCAGGTCTGGAACTGTTTTTT.

The V and J genes are TRBV27 and TRBJ2-7; D is uncertain. This CDR3 comprises 13 residues. Germline loops: CDR1 MNHEY, CDR2 SMNVEV (reference sequence). Between the trimmed V and J ends, which lost 1 base and 2 bases, there was a span of 6 bases. DNA of the CDR3: TGTGCCAGCAGTTTATTCGGTGCCTACGAGCAGTACTTC. Protein sequence: CASSLFGAYEQYF.

This chain uses TRBV5-1 with TRBJ2-7, with 8 bases matching TRBD2. J gave up 7 bases and V 3 bases, and 15 bases lay outside the gene matches. The CDR3 is made up of 16 amino acids. Looked up from germline, CDR1 is SGHRS and CDR2 is YFSETQ. CDR3 nucleotide sequence: TGCGCCAGCAGCTCCGGTGGGATAGCGGGGCCCGAAGAGCAGTACTTC. It yields the protein CASSSGGIAGPEEQYF. Filled out from reference TRBV5-1 and TRBJ2-7, the complete variable domain reads KAGVTQTPRYLIKTRGQQVTLSCSPISGHRSVSWYQQTPGQGLQFLFEYFSETQRNKGNFPGRFSGRQFSNSRSEMNVSTLELGDSALYLCASSSGGIAGPEEQYFGPGTRLTVT.

The chain carries TRBV6-1 and TRBJ2-7; TRBD1 agrees at 7 bases. V was pared by 3 bases and J by 7 bases, with 12 bases of the junction left unmatched. This CDR3 comprises 15 residues. Germline values: CDR1 MNHNS, CDR2 SASEGT. In nucleotides, the CDR3 is TGTGCCAGCAGTGACAGACAGGGAGCCCCAGGGGAGCAGTACTTC. Translated, it gives CASSDRQGAPGEQYF.

This sequence joins TRBV5-4 and TRBJ2-5, with no clear D. The CDR3 totals 12 residues. Trimming took 4 bases from V and 3 from J, leaving 7 bases between them. From germline, CDR1 is SGHNT and CDR2 YYREEE (reference sequence). CDR3 nucleotide sequence: TGTGCCAGCAGCGTCGACAAAGAGACCCAGTACTTC. Translation gives CASSVDKETQYF.

The gene calls are TRBV6-5 and TRBJ2-1; 12 nucleotides agree with TRBD2. After removal of 4 bases from V and 5 bases from J, the junction contained 3 bases not matched to a gene. This CDR3 comprises 15 residues. Germline V lookup: CDR1 MNHEY, CDR2 SVGAGI. The CDR3 sequence is CASSLLAGGNNEQFF. The DNA for the CDR3 is TGTGCCAGCAGTTTACTAGCGGGGGGAAACAATGAGCAGTTCTTC.

The chain combines TRBV15 with TRBJ2-6; 12 bases line up with TRBD1. CDR3 length: 19 residues. The germline CDR1 and CDR2 sequences are LNHNV and YYDKDF (reference sequence). The V segment lost 5 bases and the J segment 4 bases; nucleotides outside the gene matches: 12. Here the CDR3 reads CATSGFWGQGASGANVLTF. In DNA, the CDR3 is TGTGCCACCAGCGGTTTCTGGGGACAGGGGGCTTCGGGGGCCAACGTCCTGACTTTC.

The chain employs TRBV27 and TRBJ2-5; 9 bases map to TRBD1. Germline V lookup: CDR1 MNHEY, CDR2 SMNVEV (reference sequence). With V trimmed by 6 bases and J by 4 bases, 12 bases remained unmatched. This CDR3 is 16 amino acids long. The CDR3 nucleotides are TGTGCCAGCAGCCTGGGGGGACAGGGTTTCGGAGAGACCCAGTACTTC. This sequence encodes CASSLGGQGFGETQYF.

This clone was counted a single time. J is TRBJ2-7 and V is TRBV12-5; maybe TRBD1 (8 bases). V was shortened by 3 bases and J by 7 bases, with 16 bases between the two germline ends. The CDR3 contains 14 residues. The germline CDR1 and CDR2 sequences are LGHNT and FRNRAP. This CDR3 is CASGLTGGVTEQYF. The CDR3 bases are TGTGCTAGTGGTTTAACAGGGGGGGTTACGGAGCAGTACTTC.

The chain has TRBV11-1 and TRBJ1-1; D may be TRBD1 (6 bases). The CDR3 length is 15 residues. CDR1 is SGHAT, CDR2 FQDESV, per germline (reference sequence). V was shortened by 5 bases and J by 2 bases, with 15 bases between the two germline ends. CDR3 DNA sequence: TGTGCCAGCAGCCCCCGGACAGCCGTTAACACTGAAGCTTTCTTT. It codes for CASSPRTAVNTEAFF. Drawing the rest from reference TRBV11-1 and TRBJ1-1, the complete variable domain is EAEVAQSPRYKITEKSQAVAFWCDPISGHATLYWYRQILGQGPELLVQFQDESVVDDSQLPKDRFSAERLKGVDSTLKIQPAELGDSAMYLCASSPRTAVNTEAFFGQGTRLTVV.

This clone was detected only a few times. The gene calls are TRBV27 and TRBJ2-7; 12 bases are shared with TRBD2. The trim removed 3 bases at V and 4 bases at J, leaving 10 bases unmatched. This CDR3 spans 17 amino acids. Germline-derived CDR1 and CDR2 are MNHEY and SMNVEV (reference sequence). For the CDR3, the DNA is TGTGCCAGCAGTTTCGGTTCTAGCGGGGGGGCGGGGTACGAGCAGTACTTC. It yields the protein CASSFGSSGGAGYEQYF.

The rearrangement joins TRBV28 to TRBJ2-3; TRBD2 agrees at 10 bases. Unmatched junction bases numbered 6, after V lost 4 bases and J lost 5 bases. Germline V gives CDR1 MDHEN, CDR2 SYDVKM. The CDR3 loop spans 15 amino acids. The CDR3: CASSSLAGAVDTQYF. The CDR3 nucleotides read TGTGCCAGCAGTTCGCTAGCGGGAGCAGTAGATACGCAGTATTTT.

V is TRBV9 and J is TRBJ2-7; TRBD2 agrees at 13 bases. This CDR3 is 17 amino acids long. V lost 0 bases and J lost 3; bases outside the gene matches: 6. The germline gives CDR1 SGDLS, CDR2 YYNGEE. CDR3 region: CASSVEGGTSGIYEQYF. In DNA, the CDR3 is TGTGCCAGCAGCGTAGAGGGGGGGACTAGCGGGATCTACGAGCAGTACTTC.